This TCR beta chain was recovered during a study of cytomegalovirus exposure and HLA in healthy donors (dated by TCRdb to the late 2010s). The study in broad terms: The 670 or so repertoires of the first cohort and the approximately 110 validation repertoires were produced on the same platform, according to a later analysis. Along with the approximately 700-subject first cohort, a separate validation cohort of roughly 110 different subjects was used. To predict cytomegalovirus infection status, the study brought together high-throughput TCR immunosequencing, statistical association of individual TCRs with disease status, and machine learning. The study aimed to test whether cataloging public T cell receptors could reveal signatures of past pathogen exposure. Results and caveats for the whole study, not just this receptor: In a later analysis, TCRs clustered in the first cohort were found to also tend to co-occur in the approximately 120 validation repertoires, with approximately 93% of cluster scores above 0. In both the original and validation cohorts, the classifier was reported to diagnose cytomegalovirus status with high specificity and sensitivity. In vitro tests confirmed that a few of the cytomegalovirus-associated TCR beta chains recognize cytomegalovirus antigens. The authors suggested that the approach could potentially be generalized to other disease states and immunological phenotypes. The study listed 150 to 200 TCR beta chains as associated with cytomegalovirus. The validation cohort had no HLA typing available for a later analysis, so co-occurrence within that cohort was assessed over all 120 or so repertoires. While some public TCRs were present in many individuals, most TCR sequences turned up only very rarely across donors.

Deletion took 4 bases off V and 0 bases off J, with a span of 13 bases between the germline ends. CDR1 and CDR2 are read off the germline V gene as SGHTA and FQGTGA. The CDR3 measures 16 amino acids from cysteine to phenylalanine. Just CDR3 DNA is preserved here, 48 bases in frame from base 1. A remark on this clone: What antigen it recognizes has not been identified. The input lacks base qualities; no much larger clone sits a single base away.

The donors were included in the validation cohort of 100 to 150 subjects, a group kept apart from the roughly 670-subject first cohort. Libraries were made using the immunoSEQ multiplex PCR assay. As for the original processing: To diagnose cytomegalovirus status from the catalog of TCR beta chain sequences, a statistical classification framework was built. TCRdb took over this immuneACCESS table, retaining in-frame rearrangements with V and J assigned. Such tables are incomplete; in checked studies, under half of the missing clones stem from an unresolved V gene, and the remainder is unexplained. V and J calls and clone size come straight from that table; D and trimming were deduced from the DNA. A total of some 99,000 clones appear in this sample, roughly 86% of them only once. The ten biggest clones cover more than 2% of the sample.

The origin of this receptor is a young woman in good health and CMV-seronegative. Recombination linked TRBV7-3 to TRBJ2-1; the D segment could be TRBD2, given 5 matching bases. The sequenced material came from PBMCs. The CDR3 reads as follows: CASSSLSGRSYNEQFF. The DNA reads as follows: TGTGCCAGCAGCTCTCTAAGCGGACGCTCCTACAATGAGCAGTTCTTC.